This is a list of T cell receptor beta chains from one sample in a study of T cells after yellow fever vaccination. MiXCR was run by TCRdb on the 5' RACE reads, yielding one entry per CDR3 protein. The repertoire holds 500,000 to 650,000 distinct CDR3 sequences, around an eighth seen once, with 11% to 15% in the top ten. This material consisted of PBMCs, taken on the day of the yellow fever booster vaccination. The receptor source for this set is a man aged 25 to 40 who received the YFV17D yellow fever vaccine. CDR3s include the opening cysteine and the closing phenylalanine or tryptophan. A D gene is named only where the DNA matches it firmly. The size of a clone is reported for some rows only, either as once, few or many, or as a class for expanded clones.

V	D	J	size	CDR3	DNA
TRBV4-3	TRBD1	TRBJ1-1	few	CASSQGGGRTVTEAFF	TGCGCCAGCAGCCAAGGAGGGGGCAGGACGGTTACTGAAGCTTTCTTT
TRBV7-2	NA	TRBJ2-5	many	CASSFGTLQETQYF	TGTGCCAGCAGCTTCGGGACACTCCAAGAGACCCAGTACTTC
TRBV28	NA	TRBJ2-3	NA	CASSLWAPPRGTDTQYF	TGTGCCAGCAGTTTATGGGCCCCCCCGCGGGGCACAGATACGCAGTATTTT
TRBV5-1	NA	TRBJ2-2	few	CASSTDAGELFF	TGCGCCAGCAGCACCGACGCCGGGGAGCTGTTTTTT
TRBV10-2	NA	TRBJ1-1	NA	CASHVEQRNTEAFF	TGCGCCAGCCATGTGGAACAGAGGAACACTGAAGCTTTCTTT
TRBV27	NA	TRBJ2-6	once	CASTKRSGANVLTF	TGTGCCAGCACAAAGCGCTCTGGGGCCAACGTCCTGACTTTC
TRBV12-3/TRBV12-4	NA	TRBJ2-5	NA	CASTMRAGQETQYF	TGTGCCAGCACCATGAGGGCAGGGCAAGAGACCCAGTACTTC
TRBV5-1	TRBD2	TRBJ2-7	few	CASSLVAGAAHEQYF	TGCGCCAGCAGCTTGGTCGCGGGAGCCGCTCACGAGCAGTACTTC
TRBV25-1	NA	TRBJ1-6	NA	CASSGGGAHSPLHF	TGTGCCAGCAGTGGAGGGGGGGCACATTCACCCCTCCACTTT
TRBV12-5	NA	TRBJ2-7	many	CASGLVLIAPFADSYEQYF	TGTGCTAGTGGTTTGGTACTAATAGCCCCGTTTGCGGACTCCTACGAGCAGTACTTC